Listed below are T cell receptor beta chains from one sample, sequenced in a study of T cells after yellow fever vaccination. TCRdb fed the 5' RACE reads into MiXCR, producing one record per CDR3 protein. The repertoire holds approximately 180,000 distinct CDR3 sequences, with approximately 6% as singletons. Material: CD4+ T cells sorted from PBMCs, obtained on the day of the first yellow fever vaccination. All receptors come from a young man who received the YFV17D yellow fever vaccine. The CDR3 runs from the conserved cysteine through the conserved F or W. A D gene is named only where the DNA matches it firmly. The size field is filled for only some rows; it gives once, few, many or a size class.

j_call: TRBJ2-7; v_call: TRBV4-3; clone_size: many; d_call: NA; cdr3_aa: CASSQDLGVYEQYF; cdr3_nt: TGCGCCAGCAGCCAAGATCTGGGTGTTTACGAGCAGTACTTC
j_call: TRBJ1-3; v_call: TRBV7-2; clone_size: many; d_call: NA; cdr3_aa: CASSLDSSGNTIYF; cdr3_nt: TGTGCCAGCAGCTTAGATTCCTCTGGAAACACCATATATTTT
j_call: TRBJ2-1; v_call: TRBV9; clone_size: many; d_call: TRBD1; cdr3_aa: CASSVMGQDNEQFF; cdr3_nt: TGTGCCAGCAGCGTGATGGGACAGGACAATGAGCAGTTCTTC
j_call: TRBJ1-4; v_call: TRBV12-3/TRBV12-4; clone_size: NA; d_call: TRBD1; cdr3_aa: CASRIQGAAEKLFF; cdr3_nt: TGTGCCAGCAGGATACAGGGGGCTGCTGAAAAACTGTTTTTT
j_call: TRBJ2-2; v_call: TRBV4-2; clone_size: few; d_call: NA; cdr3_aa: CASSRTAARLVDTGELFF; cdr3_nt: TGTGCCAGCAGCCGTACCGCGGCCAGACTAGTGGACACCGGGGAGCTGTTTTTT
j_call: TRBJ2-3; v_call: TRBV5-1; clone_size: NA; d_call: NA; cdr3_aa: CASSAGAGEDTQYF; cdr3_nt: TGCGCCAGCAGCGCCGGGGCCGGGGAAGATACGCAGTATTTT
j_call: TRBJ2-5; v_call: TRBV4-1; clone_size: many; d_call: NA; cdr3_aa: CASSHPSPGETQYF; cdr3_nt: TGCGCCAGCAGCCACCCCAGTCCGGGTGAGACCCAGTACTTC
j_call: TRBJ2-3; v_call: TRBV4-1; clone_size: many; d_call: NA; cdr3_aa: CASRPWGRGYTQYF; cdr3_nt: TGCGCCAGCAGACCATGGGGACGGGGCTATACGCAGTATTTT
j_call: TRBJ2-3; v_call: TRBV20-1; clone_size: many; d_call: NA; cdr3_aa: CSGAGTDTQYF; cdr3_nt: TGCAGTGGGGCGGGCACAGATACGCAGTATTTT
j_call: TRBJ2-2; v_call: TRBV11-2; clone_size: few; d_call: NA; cdr3_aa: CASSFYEYGELFF; cdr3_nt: TGTGCCAGCAGCTTTTATGAGTACGGGGAGCTGTTTTTT
j_call: TRBJ1-2; v_call: TRBV7-4; clone_size: NA; d_call: NA; cdr3_aa: CASWGGGFEGYTF; cdr3_nt: TGTGCCAGCTGGGGCGGGGGGTTCGAAGGCTACACCTTC
j_call: TRBJ2-1; v_call: TRBV15; clone_size: NA; d_call: NA; cdr3_aa: CATRPPGLRIKEGEQFF; cdr3_nt: TGTGCCACCAGACCGCCGGGACTCCGAATAAAGGAGGGAGAGCAGTTCTTC
j_call: TRBJ2-5; v_call: TRBV12-3/TRBV12-4; clone_size: many; d_call: NA; cdr3_aa: CASSLDGGQVTQYF; cdr3_nt: TGTGCCAGCAGTTTAGATGGGGGGCAGGTGACCCAGTACTTC
j_call: TRBJ1-3; v_call: TRBV15; clone_size: many; d_call: NA; cdr3_aa: CATSRNRPSGNTIYF; cdr3_nt: TGTGCCACCAGCAGAAACAGACCCTCTGGAAACACCATATATTTT
j_call: TRBJ2-1; v_call: TRBV4-2; clone_size: few; d_call: NA; cdr3_aa: CASSPGRDSYNEQFF; cdr3_nt: TGTGCCAGCAGCCCTGGGCGGGACTCCTACAATGAGCAGTTCTTC
j_call: TRBJ1-6; v_call: TRBV2; clone_size: few; d_call: NA; cdr3_aa: CASSAGGPYNSPLHF; cdr3_nt: TGTGCCAGCAGTGCTGGGGGACCCTATAATTCACCCCTCCACTTT
j_call: TRBJ2-1; v_call: TRBV7-3; clone_size: NA; d_call: TRBD1; cdr3_aa: CASSNGTGISNEQFF; cdr3_nt: TGTGCCAGCAGCAATGGGACAGGGATAAGCAATGAGCAGTTCTTC
j_call: TRBJ2-2; v_call: TRBV7-2; clone_size: few; d_call: NA; cdr3_aa: CASSLAVLDTGELFF; cdr3_nt: TGTGCCAGCAGCTTAGCGGTATTGGACACCGGGGAGCTGTTTTTT
j_call: TRBJ2-5; v_call: TRBV19; clone_size: NA; d_call: NA; cdr3_aa: CASSAGQLKETQYF; cdr3_nt: TGTGCCAGTAGTGCCGGACAGTTAAAAGAGACCCAGTACTTC
j_call: TRBJ2-3; v_call: TRBV10-1; clone_size: few; d_call: TRBD2; cdr3_aa: CASSEGRRGGRDTQYF; cdr3_nt: TGCGCCAGCAGTGAAGGCCGGCGGGGGGGCCGAGATACGCAGTATTTT
j_call: TRBJ2-5; v_call: TRBV4-2; clone_size: many; d_call: NA; cdr3_aa: CASSLSPGSQETQYF; cdr3_nt: TGTGCCAGCAGCCTTTCTCCCGGCAGCCAAGAGACCCAGTACTTC
j_call: TRBJ2-7; v_call: TRBV5-1; clone_size: many; d_call: TRBD1; cdr3_aa: CASSQNRGLYEQYF; cdr3_nt: TGCGCCAGCAGCCAGAACAGGGGGCTCTACGAGCAGTACTTC
j_call: TRBJ1-1; v_call: TRBV19; clone_size: NA; d_call: NA; cdr3_aa: CASSMGRLNTEAFF; cdr3_nt: TGTGCCAGTAGTATGGGACGGTTGAACACTGAAGCTTTCTTT
j_call: TRBJ2-5; v_call: TRBV11-1; clone_size: NA; d_call: TRBD1; cdr3_aa: CASSLRRDRGLFCPQETQYF; cdr3_nt: TGTGCCAGCAGCCTCCGTCGGGACAGGGGACTTTTCTGCCCTCAAGAGACCCAGTACTTC
j_call: TRBJ2-3; v_call: TRBV20-1; clone_size: many; d_call: TRBD2; cdr3_aa: CSARERGADTQYF; cdr3_nt: TGCAGTGCTAGAGAGCGGGGGGCAGATACGCAGTATTTT
j_call: TRBJ2-2; v_call: TRBV5-1; clone_size: few; d_call: NA; cdr3_aa: CASSLVLASNTGELFF; cdr3_nt: TGCGCCAGCAGCTTGGTTCTAGCGTCGAACACCGGGGAGCTGTTTTTT
j_call: TRBJ2-5; v_call: TRBV9; clone_size: few; d_call: TRBD2; cdr3_aa: CASSVAASGGPGGTQYF; cdr3_nt: TGTGCCAGCAGCGTAGCGGCTAGCGGGGGACCAGGGGGGACCCAGTACTTC
j_call: TRBJ2-4; v_call: TRBV7-2; clone_size: many; d_call: NA; cdr3_aa: CASSSGGWNIQYF; cdr3_nt: TGTGCCAGCAGCTCAGGGGGGTGGAACATTCAGTACTTC
j_call: TRBJ1-2; v_call: TRBV19; clone_size: few; d_call: NA; cdr3_aa: CASSLGYYGYTF; cdr3_nt: TGTGCCAGTAGTTTAGGTTACTATGGCTACACCTTC